This TCR beta chain comes out of a study of T-cell reconstitution after alpha-beta-depleted transplantation in children. This clonotype was seen at least ten times. Its target is unknown. The V end was cut by 7 bases, the J end by 5 bases, with 18 bases between. The germline CDR1 and CDR2 sequences are SGHDN and FVKESK. This CDR3 spans 15 amino acids. Findings and caveats of the study: Several hundred graft clones that had expanded were reportedly the source of alpha-beta T cells about two months after transplant. After one year, T-cell counts and TCRbeta diversity mostly came from new T cells. TCRbeta diversity was high at day 60 in some patients (a result of surviving recipient T cells and thymic progenitors).

Preparation of the TCRbeta library used unique molecular identifiers. TCRdb itself ran the PCR reads through MiXCR, one entry per CDR3 protein. This sample carries approximately 290,000 distinct CDR3 sequences, roughly 12% of them seen once, and the ten largest clones take 23%. Sequenced here: peripheral blood, sampled 180 days after TCRalphabeta/CD19-depleted stem cell transplant. V usage is TRBV14 and J usage is TRBJ2-1; no definite D call. The receptor comes from a male patient aged 2 to 10 who had a stem cell transplant for chronic granulomatous disease, so the T cells may come from the graft donor. For the CDR3, the DNA is TGTGCCAGCACCCCGGCGGCGTTGCACGACAATGAGCAGTTCTTC. Amino acids: CASTPAALHDNEQFF.